These 16 T cell receptor beta chains originate from one sample sequenced in a study of beta chain features in type 1 diabetes (dated by TCRdb to the late 2010s). The method behind the library was the immunoSEQ multiplex PCR assay. All of the isolated RNA was reverse transcribed with the High Capacity cDNA Reverse Transcription Kit, so expressed TCRB transcripts were sequenced. TCRdb mirrors the immuneACCESS table, restricted to in-frame sequences. Some clones are absent from its copies; in checked studies, under half trace to an unresolved V gene, and the reason for the others is unknown. The sample data list 95,000 to 110,000 clones, and 25% to 35% of these were observed just once. The ten largest make up 0.5% to 0.6% of the sample. Which antigens these TCRs recognize remains unknown. Here is what the overall study found, with its caveats: Type 1 diabetes patients showed a moderate but significant shortening of TCRB CDR3 length in all four CD4+ subsets.

The specimen sequenced was central memory CD4+ T cells from blood. These receptors were obtained from a woman aged 18-30 years with type 1 diabetes.

This chain connects TRBV10-3 to TRBJ2-1; 12 bases line up with TRBD2. The ends lost 4 bases at V and 7 bases at J; junction bases unmatched: 11. Germline values: CDR1 ENHRY, CDR2 SYGVKD. The CDR3 extends over 17 amino acids. The CDR3 region is CAISVNRGGLAGNEQFF. The CDR3, as DNA: TGTGCCATCAGTGTTAACCGGGGGGGACTAGCGGGTAATGAGCAGTTCTTC.

This clone has a handful of counts. V and J are TRBV28 and TRBJ2-7; the match to TRBD1 covers 9 bases. V was clipped by 8 bases and J by 5 bases; unmatched bases: 13. CDR1 is MDHEN and CDR2 is SYDVKM in the germline V gene. The CDR3 is 15 amino acids. CDR3 sequence (DNA): TGTGCCAGCTCCGCTACCGGGACAGGGATTCACGAGCAGTACTTC. Translated, it gives CASSATGTGIHEQYF.

This clone was seen a handful of times. The rearrangement links TRBV7-8 to TRBJ1-5; D is undetermined. The CDR3 runs 13 residues. The V gene lost 2 bases and the J gene lost 2 bases, with 4 bases spanning the gap. CDR1 is SGHVS and CDR2 is FQNEAQ in the germline V gene. The CDR3 coding sequence is TGTGCCAGCAGCTTACAGGGCAATCAGCCCCAGCATTTT. It translates to CASSLQGNQPQHF.

The chain links TRBV19 to TRBJ1-5; 8 positions agree with TRBD1. Trimming took 3 bases from V and 7 from J; bases not matched to a gene: 8. Germline loops: CDR1 LNHDA, CDR2 SQIVND (reference sequence). CDR3 size: 15 residues. CDR3 amino acids: CASSIARQGRQPQHF. The CDR3 nucleotides read TGTGCCAGTAGTATTGCGCGACAGGGGCGACAGCCCCAGCATTTT.

The genes are TRBV6-6 and TRBJ2-7; 9 bases fit TRBD2. This CDR3 region has 16 residues. From germline, CDR1 is MNHNY and CDR2 SVGAGI (reference sequence). The V segment lost 6 bases and the J segment 2 bases; nucleotides outside the gene matches: 11. The CDR3 nucleotides are TGTGCCAGCAGCCCCCTTTCTCTAGCGGGAACCTACGAGCAGTACGTC. It codes for CASSPLSLAGTYEQYV.

The V call is TRBV7-2, the J call TRBJ1-1; 8 nucleotides agree with TRBD1. V gave up 5 bases and J gave up 4 bases; unmatched junction bases: 9. Germline values: CDR1 SGHTA, CDR2 FQGNSA. This CDR3 is built from 15 residues. Here the CDR3 reads CASSLWTGLATEAFF. The DNA of the CDR3 is TGTGCCAGCAGCCTCTGGACAGGGTTGGCCACTGAAGCTTTCTTT.

This clone was found a few times. The chain links TRBV5-1 to TRBJ2-6; 8 nucleotides align to TRBD1. Germline loops: CDR1 SGHRS, CDR2 YFSETQ. The CDR3 contains 18 residues. V lost 0 bases, J lost 2 bases, and 7 bases stayed unmatched. The CDR3 region is CASSLVRQGAAGANVLTF. The CDR3 bases are TGCGCCAGCAGCTTGGTTCGGCAGGGGGCGGCTGGGGCCAACGTCCTGACTTTC.

Only a few counts were recorded for this clone. The chain combines TRBV30 with TRBJ2-7; maybe TRBD1 (5 bases). V was pared by 1 base and J by 4 bases, with 8 bases between. CDR3 length: 12 residues. Germline loops: CDR1 GTSNPN, CDR2 SVGIG (reference sequence). The CDR3: CAWSAGRYEQYF. CDR3 DNA: TGTGCCTGGAGTGCAGGGCGATACGAGCAGTACTTC.

This sequence joins TRBV27 and TRBJ2-3; TRBD2 is a possible D gene (7 bases). V was pared by 4 bases and J by 2 bases, with 16 bases between. Germline loops: CDR1 MNHEY, CDR2 SMNVEV (reference sequence). The CDR3 is made up of 16 amino acids. For the CDR3, the DNA is TGTGCCAGCAGTTACGGGGGAGGGGGGGCCACAGATACGCAGTATTTT. It is translated as CASSYGGGGATDTQYF.

This clone was observed a handful of times. V gene TRBV21-1 combines with J gene TRBJ2-7; the D call of TRBD2 is as the table states it, not checked on the DNA. TRBV21-1 is a pseudogene. The CDR3 is made up of 16 amino acids. CDR3 nucleotide sequence: TGTGCCAGCAGCAGAAGGGCGGCTAGCGGAACCTACGAGCAGTACGTC. Translated, it gives CASSRRAASGTYEQYV.

The CDR3 region is CASSADRAGANVLTF. The CDR3 nucleotides are TGTGCCAGCAGCGCGGACAGGGCTGGGGCCAACGTCCTGACTTTC. This chain uses TRBV6-1 with TRBJ2-6; 8 bases are a match to TRBD1. With V trimmed by 6 bases and J by 2 bases, 3 bases remained unmatched. The CDR3 covers 15 residues. CDR1 and CDR2 (germline): MNHNS, SASEGT.

In this sample, this clone turned up a few times. The CDR3 sequence: CASRLLSGETQYF. The CDR3 region has the DNA TGTGCCAGCAGACTACTGTCCGGGGAGACCCAGTACTTC. V usage is TRBV28 and J usage is TRBJ2-5; D remains unclear. CDR1 and CDR2 (germline): MDHEN, SYDVKM. This CDR3 region has 13 residues. V gave up 6 bases and J gave up 5 bases, with 13 bases separating them.

This clone was detected ten times or more. The chain carries TRBV4-3 and TRBJ2-3, with TRBD2 matching 9 bases. The germline CDR1 and CDR2 sequences are LGHNA and YSLEER. The CDR3 is 16 residues long. With 2 bases clipped from V and 6 bases from J, the junction kept 9 bases outside the gene matches. The CDR3 sequence: CASSQQLAGSSDTQYF. In nucleotides, the CDR3 is TGCGCCAGCAGCCAACAACTAGCGGGTTCATCGGATACGCAGTATTTT.

The chain links TRBV7-9 to TRBJ1-3; no firm D call. This CDR3 is 15 amino acids long. Trimming stripped 4 bases from V and 4 bases from J, with 14 bases between. Germline V lookup: CDR1 SEHNR, CDR2 FQNEAQ (reference sequence). CDR3 loop: CASSSRPAAGNTIYF. For the CDR3, the DNA is TGTGCCAGCAGCTCACGCCCGGCGGCCGGAAACACCATATATTTT.

This clone has more than one count but fewer than ten. The chain uses TRBV19 and TRBJ2-5; D not certain. V lost 7 bases to trimming and J lost 4 bases, with 7 bases between them. The CDR3 sequence is 11 residues long. CDR1 and CDR2 (germline): LNHDA, SQIVND (reference sequence). The CDR3 nucleotides are TGTGCCAGTACCTTTCGAGAGACCCAGTACTTC. Protein: CASTFRETQYF.

The V and J genes are TRBV6-1 and TRBJ1-2, with no clear D. Germline assignment: CDR1 MNHNS and CDR2 SASEGT. V lost 7 bases to trimming and J lost 3 bases, with 9 bases between them. The CDR3 is made up of 12 amino acids. The CDR3 sequence is CASNWGDYGYTF. The CDR3 bases are TGTGCCAGCAATTGGGGAGACTATGGCTACACCTTC.